This is a list of T cell receptor beta chains from one sample in a study of T cell responses to AZD1222 COVID-19 vaccine. Using immunoSEQ multiplex PCR, the repertoire was profiled, and TCRdb retains in-frame clones only, with some absent. This sample has 65,000 to 80,000 clones, with under 90% found just once. The source was peripheral blood, collected 28 days after the second AZD1222 dose. The receptor set was obtained from an adult who received the AZD1222 COVID-19 vaccine. The CDR3 runs from the conserved cysteine through the conserved F or W. Clone size is shown for a subset of rows, as once, few, many or a class of expanded clone.

j_gene | abundance | v_gene | CDR3aa
TRBJ1-5 | NA | TRBV19 | CASSYSGQGAVAQHF
TRBJ2-2 | NA | TRBV7-3 | CASSPRGGSNTGELFF
TRBJ1-3 | once | TRBV7-2 | CASSLGQGEVSGNTIYF
TRBJ1-3 | NA | TRBV18 | CASSPSSGGSGNTIYF
TRBJ1-4 | NA | TRBV5-6 | CASSHPTNEKLFF
TRBJ2-3 | NA | TRBV7-2 | CASSLVSGTSVTDTQYF
TRBJ1-5 | once | TRBV3-1/TRBV3-2 | CASSHPQGQPQHF
TRBJ1-2 | NA | TRBV19 | CASTISVGILGYGYTF
TRBJ2-1 | NA | TRBV19 | CASSIVSGEYNEQFF
TRBJ2-1 | NA | TRBV14 | CASSPGLAGVGSYNEQFF
TRBJ2-2 | NA | TRBV7-6 | CASSPLSVVANTGELFF
TRBJ1-2 | medium-sized | TRBV5-1 | CASSPLGTSYGYTF
TRBJ2-7 | NA | TRBV7-9 | CASSLRGQGAYEQYF
TRBJ2-1 | NA | TRBV6-5 | CAVAVPYNEQFF
TRBJ2-7 | NA | TRBV5-5 | CASSLGQGSYEQYF
TRBJ1-5 | NA | TRBV27 | CASSSILPGLGNQPQHF
TRBJ1-3 | NA | TRBV6-5 | CASSPRVQAGNTIYF
TRBJ2-1 | NA | TRBV7-2 | CASSPAGREQFF
TRBJ1-1 | NA | TRBV3-1/TRBV3-2 | CASSGQTNTEAFF
TRBJ1-5 | few | TRBV27 | CASSHGTNQPQHF
TRBJ2-6 | NA | TRBV28 | CASSRPETNVLTF
TRBJ2-1 | NA | TRBV24-1 | CATTKGQGKVGNEQFF